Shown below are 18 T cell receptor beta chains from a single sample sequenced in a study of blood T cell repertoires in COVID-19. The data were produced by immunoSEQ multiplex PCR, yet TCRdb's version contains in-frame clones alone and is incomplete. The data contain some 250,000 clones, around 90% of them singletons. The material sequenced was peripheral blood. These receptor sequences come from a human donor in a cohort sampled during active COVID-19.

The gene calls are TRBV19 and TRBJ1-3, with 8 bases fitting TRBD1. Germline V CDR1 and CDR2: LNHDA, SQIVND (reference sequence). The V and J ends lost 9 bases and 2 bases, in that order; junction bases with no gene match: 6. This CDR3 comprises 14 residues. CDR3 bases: TGTGCCAGCACCAGGGGGCTTGCTGGAAACACCATATATTTT. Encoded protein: CASTRGLAGNTIYF.

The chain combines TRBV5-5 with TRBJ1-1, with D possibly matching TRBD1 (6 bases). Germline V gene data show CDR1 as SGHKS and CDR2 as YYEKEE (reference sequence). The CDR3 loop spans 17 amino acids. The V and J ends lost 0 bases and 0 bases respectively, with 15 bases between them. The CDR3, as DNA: TGTGCCAGCAGCTTGGTTAGGGACACTTACATGAACACTGAAGCTTTCTTT. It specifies CASSLVRDTYMNTEAFF.

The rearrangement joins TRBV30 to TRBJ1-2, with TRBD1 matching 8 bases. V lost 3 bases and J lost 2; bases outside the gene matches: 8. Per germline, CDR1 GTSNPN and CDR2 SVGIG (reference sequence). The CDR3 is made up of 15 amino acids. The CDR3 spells CAWSEAGGRNYGYTF. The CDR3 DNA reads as TGTGCCTGGAGCGAGGCAGGGGGCCGGAACTATGGCTACACCTTC.

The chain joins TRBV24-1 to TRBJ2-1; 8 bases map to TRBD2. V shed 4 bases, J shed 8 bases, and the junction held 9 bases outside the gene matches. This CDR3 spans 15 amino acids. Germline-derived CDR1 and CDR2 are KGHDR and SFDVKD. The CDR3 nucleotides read TGTGCCACCAGTGACCCCGGGACTAGTAATGATGAGCAGTTCTTC. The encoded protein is CATSDPGTSNDEQFF.

CDR3 sequence: CATSGSGSPNEQYF. CDR3 sequence (DNA): TGTGCCACCAGTGGTAGCGGGAGTCCGAACGAGCAGTACTTC. The chain uses TRBV24-1 and TRBJ2-7; 9 nucleotides match TRBD2. There are 14 residues in the CDR3. Germline lookup yields CDR1 KGHDR and CDR2 SFDVKD. V shed 5 bases and J 5 bases; nucleotides not matched to a gene: 6.

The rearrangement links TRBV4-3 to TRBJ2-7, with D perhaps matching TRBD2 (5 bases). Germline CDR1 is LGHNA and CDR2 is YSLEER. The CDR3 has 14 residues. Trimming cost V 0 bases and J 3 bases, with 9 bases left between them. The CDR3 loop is CASSQDSGNYEQYF. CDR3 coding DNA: TGCGCCAGCAGCCAAGATTCGGGAAACTACGAGCAGTACTTC.

This CDR3 reads CASSVEQGAWTEAFF. The CDR3, as DNA: TGTGCCAGCAGCGTGGAACAGGGGGCGTGGACTGAAGCTTTCTTT. The chain joins TRBV9 to TRBJ1-1; TRBD1 matches 9 bases. Per the germline V gene, CDR1 is SGDLS and CDR2 is YYNGEE. The CDR3 loop spans 15 amino acids. V lost 2 bases and J lost 5; bases outside the gene matches: 7.

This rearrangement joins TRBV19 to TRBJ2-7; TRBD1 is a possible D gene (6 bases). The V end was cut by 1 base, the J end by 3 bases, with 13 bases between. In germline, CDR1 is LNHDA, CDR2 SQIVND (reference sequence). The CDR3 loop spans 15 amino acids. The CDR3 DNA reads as TGTGCCAGTAGTATAGTCGCGGACAGTCTCTACGAGCAGTACTTC. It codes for CASSIVADSLYEQYF. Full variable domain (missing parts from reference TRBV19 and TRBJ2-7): DGGITQSPKYLFRKEGQNVTLSCEQNLNHDAMYWYRQDPGQGLRLIYYSQIVNDFQKGDIAEGYSVSREKKESFPLTVTSAQKNPTAFYLCASSIVADSLYEQYFGPGTRLTVT.

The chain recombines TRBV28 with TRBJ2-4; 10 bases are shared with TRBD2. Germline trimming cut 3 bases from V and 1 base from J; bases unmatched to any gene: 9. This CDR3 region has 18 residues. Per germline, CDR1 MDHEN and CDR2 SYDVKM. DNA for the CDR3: TGTGCCAGCAGTTTGCCCCCTAGCGGGAGTATTGCCAAAAACATTCAGTACTTC. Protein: CASSLPPSGSIAKNIQYF.

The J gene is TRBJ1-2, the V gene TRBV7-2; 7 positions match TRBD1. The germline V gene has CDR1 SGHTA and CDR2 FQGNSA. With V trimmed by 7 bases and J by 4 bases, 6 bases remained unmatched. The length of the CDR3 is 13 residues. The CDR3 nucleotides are TGTGCCAGCACCCCGGACAGGTTCTATGGCTACACCTTC. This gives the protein CASTPDRFYGYTF.

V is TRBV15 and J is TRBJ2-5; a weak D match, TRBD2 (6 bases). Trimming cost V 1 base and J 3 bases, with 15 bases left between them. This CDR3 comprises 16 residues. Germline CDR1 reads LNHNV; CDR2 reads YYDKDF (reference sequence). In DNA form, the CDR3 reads TGTGCCACCAGCAGAGGGTCGGGACTCACGAAAGAGACCCAGTACTTC. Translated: CATSRGSGLTKETQYF.

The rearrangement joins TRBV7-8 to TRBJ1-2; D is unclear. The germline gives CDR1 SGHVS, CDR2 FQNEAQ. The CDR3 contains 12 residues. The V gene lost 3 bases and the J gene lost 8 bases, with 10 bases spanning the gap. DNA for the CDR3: TGTGCCAGCAGCTTCCGGGTGAGGGGCTACACCTTC. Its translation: CASSFRVRGYTF.

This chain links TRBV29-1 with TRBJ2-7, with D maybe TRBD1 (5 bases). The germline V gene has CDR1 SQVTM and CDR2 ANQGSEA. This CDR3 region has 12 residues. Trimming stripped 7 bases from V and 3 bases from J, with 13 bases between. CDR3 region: CSASTGSYEQYF. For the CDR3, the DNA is TGCAGCGCTAGTACAGGCAGCTACGAGCAGTACTTC.

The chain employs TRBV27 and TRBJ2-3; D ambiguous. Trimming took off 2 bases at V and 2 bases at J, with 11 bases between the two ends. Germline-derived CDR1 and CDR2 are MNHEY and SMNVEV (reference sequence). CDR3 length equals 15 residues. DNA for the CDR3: TGTGCCAGCAGTTTACTACTAACCCACACAGATACGCAGTATTTT. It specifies CASSLLLTHTDTQYF.

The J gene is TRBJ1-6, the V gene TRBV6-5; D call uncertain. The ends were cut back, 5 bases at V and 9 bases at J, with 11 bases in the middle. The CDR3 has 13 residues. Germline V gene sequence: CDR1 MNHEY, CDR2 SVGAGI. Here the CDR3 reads CASSPLEGSPLHF. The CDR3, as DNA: TGTGCCAGCAGTCCCCTAGAGGGTTCACCCCTCCACTTT.

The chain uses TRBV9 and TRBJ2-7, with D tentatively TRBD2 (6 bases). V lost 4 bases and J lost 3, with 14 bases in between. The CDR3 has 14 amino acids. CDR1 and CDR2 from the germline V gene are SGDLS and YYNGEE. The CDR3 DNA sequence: TGTGCCAGCAGCCCCGGGGGACCGGACTACGAGCAGTACTTC. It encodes CASSPGGPDYEQYF.

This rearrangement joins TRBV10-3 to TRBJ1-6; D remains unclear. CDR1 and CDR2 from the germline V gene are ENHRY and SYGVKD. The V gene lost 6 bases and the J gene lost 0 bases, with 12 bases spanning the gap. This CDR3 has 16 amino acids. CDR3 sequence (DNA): TGTGCCATCAGGGAGACGGGAAGCTCCTATAATTCACCCCTCCACTTT. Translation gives CAIRETGSSYNSPLHF.

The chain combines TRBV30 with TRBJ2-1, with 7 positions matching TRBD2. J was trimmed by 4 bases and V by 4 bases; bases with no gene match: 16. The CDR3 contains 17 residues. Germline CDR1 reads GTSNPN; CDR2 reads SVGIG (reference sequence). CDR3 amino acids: CAWTPGGGLLGYNEQFF. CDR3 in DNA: TGTGCCTGGACCCCGGGGGGTGGGCTCCTAGGATACAATGAGCAGTTCTTC. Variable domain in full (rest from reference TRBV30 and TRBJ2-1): SQTIHQWPATLVQPVGSPLSLECTVEGTSNPNLYWYRQAAGRGLQLLFYSVGIGQISSEVPQNLSASRPQDRQFILSSKKLLLSDSGFYLCAWTPGGGLLGYNEQFFGPGTRLTVL.